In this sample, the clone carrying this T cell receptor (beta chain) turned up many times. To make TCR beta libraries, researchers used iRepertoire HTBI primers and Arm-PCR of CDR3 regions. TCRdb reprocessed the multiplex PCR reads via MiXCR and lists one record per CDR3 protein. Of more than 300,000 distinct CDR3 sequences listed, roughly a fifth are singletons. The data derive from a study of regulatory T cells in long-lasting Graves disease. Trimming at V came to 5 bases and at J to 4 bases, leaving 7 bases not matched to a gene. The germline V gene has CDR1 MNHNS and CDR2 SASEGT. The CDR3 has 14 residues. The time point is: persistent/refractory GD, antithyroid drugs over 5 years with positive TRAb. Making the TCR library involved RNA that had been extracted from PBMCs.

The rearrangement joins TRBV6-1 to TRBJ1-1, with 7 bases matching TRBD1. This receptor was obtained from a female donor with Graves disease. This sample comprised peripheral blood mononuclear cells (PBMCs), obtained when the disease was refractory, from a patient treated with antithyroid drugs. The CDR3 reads CASSRQGNPTEAFF. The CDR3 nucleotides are TGTGCCAGCAGTAGACAGGGAAACCCCACTGAAGCTTTCTTT.